The 32 T cell receptor beta chains presented below share a single source sample, sequenced in a study of T cells in Graves' hyperthyroidism and ophthalmopathy. Amplified regions were TCR beta CDR3 sequences from RNA transcripts. The TCR CDR3 was amplified in a first-round RT-PCR using the HTBI primer set. TCRdb ran MiXCR on the multiplex PCR reads and lists one entry per CDR3 protein. The sample holds 600,000 to 900,000 distinct CDR3 sequences, roughly 17% seen once. The sequenced material came from blood. These receptors were collected from a man aged 18 to 29 with Graves' hyperthyroidism.

The V gene is TRBV11-2, the J gene TRBJ1-6; 7 nucleotides agree with TRBD1. The CDR3 spans 17 residues. J lost 4 bases, V lost 0 bases, and 6 bases had no gene match. The germline gives CDR1 SGHAT, CDR2 FQNNGV. The CDR3 loop reads CASSLDLGGLYNSPLHF. The CDR3 DNA reads as TGTGCCAGCAGCTTAGATTTAGGGGGCCTGTATAATTCACCCCTCCACTTT.

Ten or more counts support this clonotype. V gene TRBV5-1 combines with J gene TRBJ2-7; 7 bases are a match to TRBD1. The CDR3 contains 14 residues. After removal of 4 bases from V and 2 bases from J, the junction contained 6 bases not matched to a gene. Germline V CDR1 and CDR2: SGHRS, YFSETQ. The CDR3 bases are TGCGCCAGCAGCCCCGGGACAGCTCCCTACGAGCAGTACTTC. Its translation is CASSPGTAPYEQYF. Full variable domain (missing parts from reference TRBV5-1 and TRBJ2-7): KAGVTQTPRYLIKTRGQQVTLSCSPISGHRSVSWYQQTPGQGLQFLFEYFSETQRNKGNFPGRFSGRQFSNSRSEMNVSTLELGDSALYLCASSPGTAPYEQYFGPGTRLTVT.

Many counts were recorded for this clonotype. This chain joins TRBV18 and TRBJ2-5; 9 nucleotides align to TRBD2. This CDR3 comprises 15 residues. With V trimmed by 0 bases and J by 4 bases, 3 bases remained unmatched. Germline CDR1 is KGHSH and CDR2 is LQKENI. In nucleotides, the CDR3 is TGTGCCAGCTCACCACCGCTAGCGGGAAGAGAGACCCAGTACTTC. Its translation: CASSPPLAGRETQYF. Supplemented by reference TRBV18 and TRBJ2-5, the full variable domain reads NAGVMQNPRHLVRRRGQEARLRCSPMKGHSHVYWYRQLPEEGLKFMVYLQKENIIDESGMPKERFSAEFPKEGPSILRIQQVVRGDSAAYFCASSPPLAGRETQYFGPGTRLLVL.

There are a few counts of this clonotype. The J gene is TRBJ2-3, the V gene TRBV7-2; D remains unclear. The CDR3 consists of 13 residues. Trimming left V 2 bases short and J 4 bases short, with 7 bases between. Germline CDR1 SGHTA, CDR2 FQGNSA. CDR3 bases: TGTGCCAGCAGCTTATCCCGTCCAGATACGCAGTATTTT. Amino acid sequence: CASSLSRPDTQYF.

A few counts support this clonotype. The rearrangement joins TRBV10-1 to TRBJ2-7; D is ambiguous. Deletions cut 0 bases from V and 2 bases from J, with 11 bases between. This CDR3 is built from 15 residues. Per the germline V gene, CDR1 is WNHNN and CDR2 is SYGVQD (reference sequence). CDR3: CASSESYNRPYEQYF. The CDR3 DNA follows: TGCGCCAGCAGTGAGTCGTATAACAGACCCTACGAGCAGTACTTC.

This rearrangement joins TRBV4-1 to TRBJ2-3; D remains unclear. V lost 1 base to trimming and J lost 4 bases, with 15 bases between them. Germline lookup yields CDR1 MGHRA and CDR2 YSYEKL. CDR3 length equals 16 residues. The CDR3 DNA follows: TGCGCCAGCAGCCAAGTTGGAAGGTACCCGGCAGATACGCAGTATTTT. Translation gives CASSQVGRYPADTQYF.

Many counts were recorded for this clonotype. The chain is built from TRBV28 and TRBJ2-5; weak D call: TRBD1 (6 bases). V lost 6 bases, J lost 5 bases, and 13 bases lay in between. The CDR3 sequence is 13 residues long. Per the germline V gene, CDR1 is MDHEN and CDR2 is SYDVKM. The CDR3: CASSKDSLETQYF. Here the CDR3 DNA reads TGTGCCAGCAGCAAGGACAGCCTTGAGACCCAGTACTTC.

This clonotype was observed a single time. The chain employs TRBV4-2 and TRBJ2-2; TRBD2 matches at 14 bases. CDR3 length: 16 residues. CDR1 is LGHNA and CDR2 is YNFKEQ in the germline V gene. Trimming removed 4 bases from V and 6 bases from J; junction bases left unmatched: 4. The CDR3 sequence: CASSPRTSGRPGELFF. The CDR3 DNA reads TGTGCCAGCAGCCCTCGGACTAGCGGGAGGCCCGGGGAGCTGTTTTTT.

This sequence joins TRBV28 and TRBJ1-2, with 10 bases identical to TRBD1. The CDR3 has 12 residues. Germline V CDR1 and CDR2: MDHEN, SYDVKM. V lost 8 bases to trimming and J lost 6 bases; unmatched junction nucleotides: 3. The CDR3 DNA sequence: TGTGCCAGCCGGGACAGGGGTCATGGCTACACCTTC. It yields the protein CASRDRGHGYTF.

This clonotype turned up a few times. The chain is built from TRBV19 and TRBJ2-7; no definite D call. V was cut by 4 bases and J by 0 bases, with 7 bases left in between. Germline lookup yields CDR1 LNHDA and CDR2 SQIVND (reference sequence). CDR3 length equals 13 residues. The CDR3 is CASSREDSYEQYF. In nucleotides, the CDR3 is TGTGCCAGTAGTAGAGAGGACTCCTACGAGCAGTACTTC.

This clonotype came up many times. V usage is TRBV6-1 and J usage is TRBJ2-1; 13 bases align to TRBD2. V was clipped by 5 bases and J by 2 bases; unmatched bases: 3. In germline, CDR1 is MNHNS, CDR2 SASEGT. This CDR3 is 16 amino acids long. The CDR3 DNA is TGTGCCAGCAGTTCGACTAGCGGGAGGCCCTACAATGAGCAGTTCTTC. It translates to CASSSTSGRPYNEQFF.

This clonotype was counted at least ten times. V gene TRBV27 combines with J gene TRBJ2-3; 7 nucleotides match TRBD2. The CDR3 covers 17 residues. V trimming: 6 bases; J trimming: 2 bases; junction bases outside the gene matches: 14. Germline CDR1 reads MNHEY; CDR2 reads SMNVEV (reference sequence). The CDR3 DNA follows: TGTGCCAGCAGCCCCCCCCGGGGAGGGGCCGTCACAGATACGCAGTATTTT. This translates into CASSPPRGGAVTDTQYF.

This clonotype was detected a few times. The rearrangement uses TRBV2 and TRBJ2-5; the match to TRBD1 covers 8 bases. Germline assignment: CDR1 SNHLY and CDR2 FYNNEI. There are 14 residues in the CDR3. J lost 4 bases, V lost 10 bases, and 11 bases had no gene match. CDR3 bases: TGTGCCAACGGAGGACAGGGAGAGGCAGAGACCCAGTACTTC. Encoded protein: CANGGQGEAETQYF.

This clonotype was seen only a few times. The V and J genes are TRBV6-2 or TRBV6-3 and TRBJ1-1; D gene uncertain. Germline V gene data show CDR1 as MNHEY and CDR2 as SVGEGT. The V end was cut by 6 bases, the J end by 4 bases, with 6 bases between. The CDR3 loop spans 11 amino acids. CDR3 sequence (DNA): TGTGCCAGCAGCAAACTCACTGAAGCTTTCTTT. Its translation: CASSKLTEAFF.

The rearrangement uses TRBV5-1 and TRBJ2-7; 11 nucleotides line up with TRBD1. This CDR3 contains 13 residues. Losses at the gene ends were 7 bases for V and 2 bases for J; bases not matched to a gene: 2. Germline V gene lookup returns CDR1 SGHRS and CDR2 YFSETQ. The CDR3 DNA follows: TGCGCCAGCGGGACAGGGGGTACCTACGAGCAGTACTTC. The encoded protein is CASGTGGTYEQYF.

J is TRBJ2-4 and V is TRBV15; 7 positions agree with TRBD2. Germline values: CDR1 LNHNV, CDR2 YYDKDF (reference sequence). The junction had 13 bases not matched to a gene; V was cut back by 4 bases and J by 1 base. CDR3 length: 18 amino acids. CDR3 amino acids: CATSTSAPLGGAKNIQYF. The DNA for the CDR3 is TGTGCCACCAGCACCTCGGCGCCCTTGGGAGGGGCCAAAAACATTCAGTACTTC.

This clonotype was counted ten times or more. This sequence joins TRBV3-1 and TRBJ2-1; D is perhaps TRBD2 (5 bases). The CDR3 length is 13 residues. Germline assignment: CDR1 LGHDT and CDR2 YNNKEL (reference sequence). Trimming stripped 4 bases from V and 6 bases from J, with 10 bases between. The CDR3 DNA follows: TGTGCCAGCAGCCGGGTAGGGAGCAATGAGCAGTTCTTC. This codes for CASSRVGSNEQFF.

Turning to this clonotype: This may arise from a read error, as a much more abundant clone is one base away. The chain joins TRBV28 to TRBJ1-1, with D unclear. This CDR3 has 15 amino acids. The germline V gene encodes CDR1 MDHEN and CDR2 SYDVKM. CDR3 amino acids: CASSLLSRMNTEASF. The DNA of the CDR3 is TGTGCCAGCAGTTTATTATCCCGCATGAACACTGAAGCTTCCTTT.

Comments on this clonotype: This may come from a read error, since a much larger clone is one base off. The chain links TRBV29-1 to TRBJ2-3, with unresolved D. Germline assignment: CDR1 SQVTM and CDR2 ANQGSEA. The CDR3 consists of 15 residues. The CDR3 region is CSVEWAQAPSDTQCF. The CDR3 coding sequence is TGCAGCGTTGAATGGGCCCAGGCCCCCTCAGATACGCAGTGTTTT.

This clonotype was picked up many times. The CDR3 sequence: CASSNDKRVTHEQYF. The CDR3 nucleotides read TGTGCCAGCAGTAACGACAAGCGGGTTACCCACGAGCAGTACTTC. V gene TRBV2 combines with J gene TRBJ2-7; D might be TRBD2 (6 bases). This CDR3 is 15 amino acids long. Germline V gene lookup returns CDR1 SNHLY and CDR2 FYNNEI. Trimming pared 5 bases from V and 5 bases from J, leaving 19 bases between.

This clonotype has at least ten counts. The chain links TRBV28 to TRBJ2-7; D remains unclear. V lost 2 bases and J 2 bases, leaving 4 bases between the germline ends. The CDR3 loop spans 12 amino acids. Germline assignment: CDR1 MDHEN and CDR2 SYDVKM. The CDR3 DNA is TGTGCCAGCAGTTTACGGGCCTACGAGCAGTACTTC. It yields the protein CASSLRAYEQYF. Full variable domain (missing parts from reference TRBV28 and TRBJ2-7): DVKVTQSSRYLVKRTGEKVFLECVQDMDHENMFWYRQDPGLGLRLIYFSYDVKMKEKGDIPEGYSVSREKKERFSLILESASTNQTSMYLCASSLRAYEQYFGPGTRLTVT.

The chain recombines TRBV6-5 with TRBJ2-1, with D uncertain. Per the germline V gene, CDR1 is MNHEY and CDR2 is SVGAGI. The CDR3 consists of 13 residues. Trimming stripped 0 bases from V and 8 bases from J, with 8 bases between. CDR3 sequence (DNA): TGTGCCAGCAGTTACTCCATTCGGTATGAGCAGTTCTTC. It codes for CASSYSIRYEQFF.

V usage is TRBV20-1 and J usage is TRBJ2-1; the D gene is possibly TRBD1 (5 bases). The CDR3 extends over 11 amino acids. In germline, CDR1 is DFQATT, CDR2 SNEGSKA (reference sequence). Between the trimmed V and J ends, which lost 2 bases and 15 bases, there was a span of 14 bases. CDR3 loop: CSARMDIRTFF. The CDR3 DNA reads as TGCAGTGCTAGAATGGACATTAGAACGTTCTTC.

This clonotype has a handful of counts. A clone one base away is much larger, so this may be a read error. The chain combines TRBV28 with TRBJ2-5, with a weak D call TRBD2 (6 bases). The CDR3 covers 14 residues. Germline V gives CDR1 MDHEN, CDR2 SYDVKM. In DNA, the CDR3 is TGTGCCAGCAGTCTAAGGGACTCCAGGGAGACCCGGTACTTC. It codes for CASSLRDSRETRYF.

This clonotype was seen only a few times. The chain uses TRBV20-1 and TRBJ1-2, with D hard to call. Germline V gene sequence: CDR1 DFQATT, CDR2 SNEGSKA (reference sequence). V was trimmed by 6 bases and J by 3 bases, leaving 11 bases between them. CDR3 length: 12 amino acids. CDR3 in amino acids: CSAPDRDYGYTF. Here the CDR3 DNA reads TGCAGTGCCCCAGACCGGGACTATGGCTACACCTTC.

This clonotype turned up a few times. CDR3 bases: TGTGCCAGCAGCCAAGAGCAGGCGGTGGATTCACCCCTCCACTTT. Its translation is CASSQEQAVDSPLHF. The V gene is TRBV3-1, the J gene TRBJ1-6, with D hard to call. This CDR3 comprises 15 residues. Germline CDR1 reads LGHDT; CDR2 reads YNNKEL (reference sequence). V gave up 0 bases and J gave up 8 bases, with 11 bases separating them.

At least ten counts were recorded for this clonotype. The rearrangement links TRBV12-3 or TRBV12-4 to TRBJ2-7, with a weak D call TRBD2 (6 bases). There are 14 residues in the CDR3. V was pared by 5 bases and J by 4 bases, with 15 bases between. In DNA form, the CDR3 reads TGTGCCAGCAGTGGCGGGGAGGCCAGATACGAGCAGTACTTC. Its translation is CASSGGEARYEQYF.

The J gene is TRBJ2-3, the V gene TRBV5-1; perhaps TRBD1 as D (6 bases). Germline V gene data show CDR1 as SGHRS and CDR2 as YFSETQ. This CDR3 comprises 15 residues. V gave up 4 bases and J gave up 3 bases, with 15 bases separating them. DNA for the CDR3: TGCGCCAGCAGCCCTCGGCAGGGGCATACAGATACGCAGTATTTT. As protein: CASSPRQGHTDTQYF.

This clonotype has just a few counts. V usage is TRBV7-8 and J usage is TRBJ2-4; D unresolved. CDR3 length equals 19 residues. The germline gives CDR1 SGHVS, CDR2 FQNEAQ. The V end lost 0 bases, the J end lost 1 base, and 19 bases lay between the germline ends. In DNA, the CDR3 is TGTGCCAGCAGCTTAGCGGATTTGGGGAAACGGAGCGCCAAAAACATTCAGTACTTC. Translating it yields CASSLADLGKRSAKNIQYF.

At least ten counts were recorded for this clonotype. V usage is TRBV5-8 and J usage is TRBJ2-7; 11 nucleotides agree with TRBD2. Germline values: CDR1 SGHTS, CDR2 YDEGEE. J lost 5 bases, V lost 4 bases, and 8 bases had no gene match. The CDR3 runs to 15 residues. The CDR3 region has the DNA TGTGCCAGCAGCCTCCGACTAGCGGGACCCCACGAGCAGTACTTC. As protein: CASSLRLAGPHEQYF.

This clonotype was seen ten or more times. A junction end diverges from the germline sequence, so it may reflect a read error. The rearrangement uses TRBV6-1 and TRBJ2-3; D is unclear. The CDR3 runs to 14 residues. CDR1 is MNHNS and CDR2 is SASEGT in the germline V gene. Here the CDR3 DNA reads TGTGTCAGCAGTTACAACAGACCCACAGATACGCAGTATTTT. As protein: CVSSYNRPTDTQYF.

This clonotype was picked up many times. The CDR3 spells CASSTPGHKIPYEQYF. In nucleotides, the CDR3 is TGTGCCAGCAGCACCCCGGGACATAAGATTCCCTACGAGCAGTACTTC. The chain employs TRBV7-2 and TRBJ2-7; D possibly corresponds to TRBD1 (6 bases). The CDR3 is 16 amino acids. Germline V lookup: CDR1 SGHTA, CDR2 FQGNSA. V was trimmed by 5 bases and J by 2 bases, leaving 19 bases between them.